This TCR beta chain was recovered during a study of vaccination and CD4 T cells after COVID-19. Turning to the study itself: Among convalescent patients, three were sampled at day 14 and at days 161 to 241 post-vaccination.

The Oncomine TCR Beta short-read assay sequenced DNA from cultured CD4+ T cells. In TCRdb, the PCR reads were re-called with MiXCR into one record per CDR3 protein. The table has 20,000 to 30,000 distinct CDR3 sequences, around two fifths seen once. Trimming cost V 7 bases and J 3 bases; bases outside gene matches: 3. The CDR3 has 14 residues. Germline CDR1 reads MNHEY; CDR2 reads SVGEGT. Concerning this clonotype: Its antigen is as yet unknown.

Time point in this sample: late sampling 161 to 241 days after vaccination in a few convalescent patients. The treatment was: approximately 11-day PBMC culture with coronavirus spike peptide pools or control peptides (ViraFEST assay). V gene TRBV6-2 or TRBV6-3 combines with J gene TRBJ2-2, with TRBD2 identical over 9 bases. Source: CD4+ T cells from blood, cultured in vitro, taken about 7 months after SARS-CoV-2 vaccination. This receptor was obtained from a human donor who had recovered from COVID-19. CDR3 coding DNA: TGTGCCAGCACCGTAGCGGGAGACACCGGGGAGCTGTTTTTT. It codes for CASTVAGDTGELFF.